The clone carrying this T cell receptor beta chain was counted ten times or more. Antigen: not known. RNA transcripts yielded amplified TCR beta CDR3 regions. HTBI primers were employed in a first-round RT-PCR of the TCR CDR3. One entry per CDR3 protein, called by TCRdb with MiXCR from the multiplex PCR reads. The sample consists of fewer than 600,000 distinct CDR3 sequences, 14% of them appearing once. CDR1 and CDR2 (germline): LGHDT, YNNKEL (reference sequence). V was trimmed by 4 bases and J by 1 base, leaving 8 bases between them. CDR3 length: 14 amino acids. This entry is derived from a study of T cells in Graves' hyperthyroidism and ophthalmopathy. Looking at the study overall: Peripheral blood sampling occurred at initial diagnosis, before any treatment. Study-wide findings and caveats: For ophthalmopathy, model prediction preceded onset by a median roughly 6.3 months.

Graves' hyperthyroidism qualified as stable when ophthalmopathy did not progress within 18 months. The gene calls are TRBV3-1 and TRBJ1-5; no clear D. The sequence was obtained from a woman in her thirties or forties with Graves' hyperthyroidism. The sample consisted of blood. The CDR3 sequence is CASSLQRSNQPQHF. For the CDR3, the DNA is TGTGCCAGCAGCCTTCAAAGGAGCAATCAGCCCCAGCATTTT.